These T cell receptor beta chains were read from a single sample in a study of blood T cell repertoires in COVID-19. The table came from immunoSEQ multiplex PCR; TCRdb's copy has only in-frame clones and leaves some out. The table includes over 200,000 clones, approximately 89% detected once. Sequenced input: PBMCs or T cells enriched from blood (not recorded which). These receptors were taken from a woman aged 25 to 39 who had been exposed to COVID-19. The CDR3 runs from the conserved cysteine through the conserved F or W. Fields, in order: clone size, J gene, D gene, V gene, CDR3 DNA, CDR3 protein. D genes are given only for firm matches. The size of a clone is reported for some rows only, either as once, few or many, or as a class for expanded clones.

clone size: -
J gene: TRBJ2-2
D gene: TRBD1
V gene: TRBV11-3
CDR3 DNA: TGTGCCAGCAGCCCCCGACAGGGTAACACCGGGGAGCTGTTTTTT
CDR3 protein: CASSPRQGNTGELFF

clone size: once
J gene: TRBJ2-2
D gene: -
V gene: TRBV23-1
CDR3 DNA: TGCGCCAGCAGTCAATCAGGAGGGGAGATCGACGTAAACACCGGGGAGCTGTTTTTT
CDR3 protein: CASSQSGGEIDVNTGELFF

clone size: -
J gene: TRBJ2-7
D gene: TRBD1
V gene: TRBV20-1
CDR3 DNA: TGCAGTGCTAGTTCACCGGGACAGTCTAGGGGCTTC
CDR3 protein: CSASSPGQSRGF

clone size: once
J gene: TRBJ2-3
D gene: TRBD2
V gene: TRBV27
CDR3 DNA: TGTGCCAGCAGTCACCCTAGCGGTCCCACAGATACGCAGTATTTT
CDR3 protein: CASSHPSGPTDTQYF

clone size: -
J gene: TRBJ2-2
D gene: -
V gene: TRBV3-1/TRBV3-2
CDR3 DNA: TGTGCCAGCAGCTCCCGGCCAGCGGGGAACACCGGGGAGCTGTTTTTT
CDR3 protein: CASSSRPAGNTGELFF

clone size: -
J gene: TRBJ2-2
D gene: -
V gene: TRBV5-1
CDR3 DNA: TGCGCCAGCATGTTGCGGGCAGAGACCGGGGAGCTGTTTTTT
CDR3 protein: CASMLRAETGELFF

clone size: -
J gene: TRBJ1-1
D gene: TRBD1
V gene: TRBV7-9
CDR3 DNA: TGTGCCAGCAGCTGGACAGGGGACACTGAAGCTTTCTTT
CDR3 protein: CASSWTGDTEAFF

clone size: -
J gene: TRBJ2-5
D gene: -
V gene: TRBV7-9
CDR3 DNA: TGTGCCAGCAGTTCTAGGACTAACCAAGAGACCCAGTACTTC
CDR3 protein: CASSSRTNQETQYF

clone size: -
J gene: TRBJ2-2
D gene: -
V gene: TRBV6-1
CDR3 DNA: TGTGCCAGCAGTGACCCTCCCGGGGAGCTGTTTTTT
CDR3 protein: CASSDPPGELFF

clone size: once
J gene: TRBJ1-6
D gene: TRBD1
V gene: TRBV6-5
CDR3 DNA: TGTGCCAGCAGTTACTCGCGGGACAGGGGGAATTCACCCCTCCACTTT
CDR3 protein: CASSYSRDRGNSPLHF

clone size: -
J gene: TRBJ2-7
D gene: TRBD2
V gene: TRBV12-5
CDR3 DNA: TGTGCTAGTGGTTTGGTGATGGCGGGAGGGTTCGCCCCCCGCGAGCAGTACTTC
CDR3 protein: CASGLVMAGGFAPREQYF

clone size: once
J gene: TRBJ2-3
D gene: TRBD2
V gene: TRBV5-4
CDR3 DNA: TGTGCCAGCAGCCCGGGAGGACTAGCGGGACTAAGCACAGATACGCAGTATTTT
CDR3 protein: CASSPGGLAGLSTDTQYF

clone size: -
J gene: TRBJ2-1
D gene: -
V gene: TRBV4-1
CDR3 DNA: TGCGCCAGCAGCCAAGATCCGGGACTTGGGGAGCAGTTCTTC
CDR3 protein: CASSQDPGLGEQFF